These T cell receptor beta chains were read from a single sample in a study of CD8+ T cells in alopecia areata. Only in-frame clones appear in the TCRdb table, and some are missing; sequencing was by immunoSEQ multiplex PCR. The data show some 130,000 clones, with approximately 49% seen just once and roughly a sixth held by the top ten. Sequenced here: CD8+ T cells sorted from blood, sampled at week 0. The source of these receptors is a human donor with alopecia areata. The CDR3 runs from the conserved cysteine through the conserved F or W. Fields, in order: V gene, D gene, CDR3 length, J gene, CDR3 protein. A D gene is named only where the DNA matches it firmly.

>TRBV7-3|TRBD2|16|TRBJ2-1
CASSFAAGGTNNEQFF
>TRBV25-1|NA|14|TRBJ2-1
CASSERGTYNEQFF
>TRBV15|NA|15|TRBJ1-2
CATSRDGGVWHGYTF
>TRBV30|NA|12|TRBJ2-2
CAWSEDSGELFF
>TRBV6-5|TRBD1|15|TRBJ1-2
CASSYTLDREYGYTF
>TRBV6-6|NA|15|TRBJ1-6
CASSLPSSYNSPLHF
>TRBV2|NA|13|TRBJ2-7
CASTPGASYEQYF
>TRBV15|TRBD1|15|TRBJ2-1
CATSSVQGVGNEQFF
>TRBV15|NA|16|TRBJ2-5
CATSRPPGRAQETQYF
>TRBV6-5|NA|14|TRBJ2-7
CASMDSYGSYEQYF
>TRBV29-1|TRBD1|12|TRBJ1-2
CSVGQGSYGYTF
>TRBV7-9|NA|14|TRBJ2-7
CASSLAGTPLEQYF
>TRBV2|NA|15|TRBJ1-2
CASGLQGKINYGYTF
>TRBV19|NA|18|TRBJ2-3
CASSIDLETGTSTDTQYF
>TRBV7-9|NA|13|TRBJ1-1
CASSGPTAAEAFF
>TRBV4-1|TRBD1|15|TRBJ1-2
CASSQGDRVNYGYTF
>TRBV4-2|TRBD2|16|TRBJ2-1
CASSQANSGRGNEQFF
>TRBV23-1|NA|14|TRBJ2-1
CASSQRSGYNEQFF
>TRBV4-3|TRBD1|14|TRBJ2-7
CASSQGQGLYEQYF
>TRBV30|NA|14|TRBJ2-3
CAWSVHAGMDTQYF
>TRBV6-5|NA|13|TRBJ1-2
CASRAGTVNGYTF
>TRBV7-2|NA|13|TRBJ1-2
CASPGPKLEGYTF
>TRBV4-2|TRBD2|17|TRBJ2-7
CASSQAPLAGEAYEQYF
>TRBV2|NA|14|NA
CASSRNDPAGEQYF
>TRBV27|TRBD1|12|TRBJ1-6
CASSEGQSPLHF
>TRBV30|TRBD1|16|TRBJ2-6
CALDRGKLNGANVLTF
>TRBV5-1|TRBD1|14|TRBJ2-7
CASRSGTGLYEQYF
>TRBV4-1|TRBD1|15|TRBJ1-5
CASGPGTVGNQPQHF
>TRBV5-6|NA|13|TRBJ2-5
CASSLGVVETQYF
>TRBV25-1|NA|14|TRBJ2-2
CASGWTRGTGELFF
>TRBV13|NA|14|TRBJ2-7
CASSPNGMTYEQYF
>TRBV27|NA|12|TRBJ2-1
CASSLSGLEQFF
>TRBV6-5|TRBD1|15|TRBJ1-5
CASSSGTGGNQPQHF